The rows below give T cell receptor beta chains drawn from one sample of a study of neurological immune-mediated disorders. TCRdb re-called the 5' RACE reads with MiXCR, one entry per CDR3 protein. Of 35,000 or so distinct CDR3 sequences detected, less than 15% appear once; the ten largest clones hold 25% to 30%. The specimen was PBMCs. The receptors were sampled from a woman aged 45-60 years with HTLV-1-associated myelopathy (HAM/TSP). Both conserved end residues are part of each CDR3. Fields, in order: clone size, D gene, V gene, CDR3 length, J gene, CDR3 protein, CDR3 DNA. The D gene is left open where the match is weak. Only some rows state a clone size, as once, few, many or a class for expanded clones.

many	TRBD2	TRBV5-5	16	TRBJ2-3	CASRPGGGARADTQYF	TGTGCCAGCAGGCCCGGCGGGGGGGCGCGGGCAGATACGCAGTATTTT
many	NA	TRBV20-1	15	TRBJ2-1	CSVQKWQINYNEQFF	TGCAGTGTTCAGAAGTGGCAGATTAACTACAATGAGCAGTTCTTC
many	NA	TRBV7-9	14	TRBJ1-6	CASSLGQSNSPLHF	TGTGCCAGCAGCCTAGGACAGAGTAATTCACCCCTCCACTTT
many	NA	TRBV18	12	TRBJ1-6	CASSPRNSPLHF	TGTGCCAGCTCACCACGGAATTCACCCCTCCACTTT
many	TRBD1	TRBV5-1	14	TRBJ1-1	CASSRTGDATEAFF	TGCGCCAGCAGCCGGACAGGGGACGCCACTGAAGCTTTCTTT
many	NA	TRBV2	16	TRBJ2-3	CASSGGIVRDTDTQYF	TGTGCCAGCAGTGGAGGGATAGTGAGGGATACAGATACGCAGTATTTT
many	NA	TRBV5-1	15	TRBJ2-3	CASSLGGSSTDTQYF	TGCGCCAGCAGCTTGGGGGGATCCTCCACAGATACGCAGTATTTT
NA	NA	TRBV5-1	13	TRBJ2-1	CASSLAYDHGEFF	TGCGCCAGCAGCTTGGCCTACGACCACGGGGAGTTCTTC
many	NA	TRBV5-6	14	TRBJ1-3	CASSFGTPGNTIYF	TGTGCCAGCAGCTTCGGGACACCTGGAAACACCATATATTTT
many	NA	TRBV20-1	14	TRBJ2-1	CSAREGVAYNEQFF	TGCAGTGCTAGAGAGGGGGTAGCCTACAATGAGCAGTTCTTC
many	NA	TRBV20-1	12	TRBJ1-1	CSADVGGPEAFF	TGCAGTGCCGACGTAGGGGGGCCTGAAGCTTTCTTT
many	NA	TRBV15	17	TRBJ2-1	CATSRDRPRARGDEQFF	TGTGCCACCAGCAGAGATCGTCCTAGAGCCCGTGGGGATGAGCAGTTCTTC
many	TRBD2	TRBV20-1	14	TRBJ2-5	CSALGTSGLETQYF	TGCAGTGCTCTCGGGACTAGCGGACTAGAGACCCAGTACTTC
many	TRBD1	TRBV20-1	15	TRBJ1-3	CSAAPGTGSGNTIYF	TGCAGTGCTGCCCCCGGGACAGGGTCTGGAAACACCATATATTTT
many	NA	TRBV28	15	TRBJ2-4	CASSLASLAKNIQYF	TGTGCCAGCAGTTTAGCGTCTTTAGCCAAAAACATTCAGTACTTC
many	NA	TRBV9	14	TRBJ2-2	CASSVAGNTGELFF	TGTGCCAGCAGCGTAGCGGGGAACACCGGGGAGCTGTTTTTT
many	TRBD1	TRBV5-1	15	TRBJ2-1	CASSLDGTAYNEQFF	TGCGCCAGCAGCTTGGATGGGACAGCCTACAATGAGCAGTTCTTC
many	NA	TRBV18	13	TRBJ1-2	CASSQDSLYGYTF	TGTGCCAGCTCCCAGGACAGCCTCTATGGCTACACCTTC
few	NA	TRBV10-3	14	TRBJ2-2	CAITPGLNTGELFF	TGTGCCATTACTCCGGGCCTTAACACCGGGGAGCTGTTTTTT
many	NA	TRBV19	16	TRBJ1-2	CASSMGDTSPPYGYTF	TGTGCCAGTAGTATGGGGGACACATCGCCGCCCTATGGCTACACCTTC
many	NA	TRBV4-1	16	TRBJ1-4	CASSQDFSSVGEKLFF	TGCGCCAGCAGCCAAGATTTTTCCAGCGTGGGCGAAAAACTGTTTTTT
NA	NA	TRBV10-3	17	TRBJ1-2	CAISDRGSGPLDYGYTF	TGTGCCATCAGTGACAGAGGGAGCGGTCCTCTAGACTATGGCTACACCTTC
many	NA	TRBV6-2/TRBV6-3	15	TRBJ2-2	CASSYLGGNTGELFF	TGTGCCAGCAGTTACTTGGGGGGCAACACCGGGGAGCTGTTTTTT
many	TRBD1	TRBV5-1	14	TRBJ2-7	CASRPRGSSYEQYF	TGCGCCAGCAGGCCCAGGGGGAGCTCCTACGAGCAGTACTTC
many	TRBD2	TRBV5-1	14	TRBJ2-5	CASSGGGAEETQYF	TGCGCCAGCAGCGGCGGGGGGGCCGAGGAGACCCAGTACTTC
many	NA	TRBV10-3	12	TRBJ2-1	CAISGSNNEQFF	TGTGCCATCAGTGGAAGTAACAATGAGCAGTTCTTC
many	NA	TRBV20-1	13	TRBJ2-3	CSALQGRGDTQYF	TGCAGTGCTCTACAGGGGAGGGGGGATACGCAGTATTTT
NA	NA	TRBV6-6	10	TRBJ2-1	CASGANEQFF	TGTGCCAGCGGGGCCAATGAGCAGTTCTTC
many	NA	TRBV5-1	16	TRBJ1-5	CASSPSHTQPNQPQHF	TGCGCCAGCAGCCCCTCTCATACGCAGCCTAATCAGCCCCAGCATTTT
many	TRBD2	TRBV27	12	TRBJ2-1	CASSLAGGRKFF	TGTGCCAGCAGTTTAGCGGGGGGGCGAAAGTTCTTC
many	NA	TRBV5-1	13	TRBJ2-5	CASSGRTEETQYF	TGCGCCAGCAGCGGGCGGACAGAAGAGACCCAGTACTTC
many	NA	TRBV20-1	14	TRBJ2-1	CSARFRDVGNEQFF	TGCAGTGCTAGATTCCGGGACGTTGGAAATGAGCAGTTCTTC
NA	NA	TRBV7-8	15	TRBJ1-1	CASSYLAKVGSETFF	TGTGCCAGCAGTTACCTGGCCAAAGTCGGATCTGAAACTTTCTTT
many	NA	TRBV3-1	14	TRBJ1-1	CASSQDGSVTEAFF	TGTGCCAGCAGCCAAGACGGGTCAGTGACTGAAGCTTTCTTT
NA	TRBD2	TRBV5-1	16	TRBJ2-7	CARSPFSGGAHNEQYF	TGCGCCAGAAGCCCCTTCAGCGGGGGGGCCCACAATGAGCAGTACTTC
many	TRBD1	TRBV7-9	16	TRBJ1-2	CASSPGTAVSNYGYTF	TGTGCCAGCAGCCCTGGGACAGCCGTCTCTAACTATGGCTACACCTTC
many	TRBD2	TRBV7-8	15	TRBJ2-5	CASSMRLAGQETQYF	TGTGCCAGCAGCATGAGACTAGCGGGCCAAGAGACCCAGTACTTC
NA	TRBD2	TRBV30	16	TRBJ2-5	CAWSVGVAGVQETQYF	TGTGCCTGGAGTGTAGGGGTAGCGGGGGTCCAAGAGACCCAGTACTTC
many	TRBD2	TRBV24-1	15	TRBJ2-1	CATSDTSTGGNEQFF	TGTGCCACCAGTGACACATCGACCGGGGGGAATGAGCAGTTCTTC
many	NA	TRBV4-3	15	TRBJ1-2	CASSQESATDYGYTF	TGCGCCAGCAGCCAAGAGTCCGCCACAGACTATGGCTACACCTTC
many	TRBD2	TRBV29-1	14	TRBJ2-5	CSVGEGTYQETQYF	TGCAGCGTTGGGGAGGGGACCTACCAAGAGACCCAGTACTTC